This T cell receptor beta chain was sequenced for a study of CD8+ T cells in alopecia areata. Study-level information: Those patients who were treated received oral tofacitinib, which was given at 5 to 10 mg twice daily for moderate-to-severe alopecia areata.

The study's findings and limits: Mice gave a clearer picture of TCR sharing than patients did, possibly for HLA-related reasons.

Reverse transcribed after extraction, RNA yielded cDNA as the sequencing template. TCRdb keeps only in-frame clones here, not all; method: immunoSEQ multiplex PCR. The data contain 130,000 to 150,000 clones, roughly 46% of them singletons. The CDR3 loop spans 19 amino acids. CDR1 is SGHAT, CDR2 FQNNGV, per germline. Trimming took 2 bases from V and 2 from J, leaving 24 bases between them. Those with alopecia areata gave lesional scalp punch biopsies and peripheral blood. Sorting separated CD4+ and CD8+ T cells out of PBMCs. The table lists this clone with a count of one. Its matching antigen is unknown.

This rearrangement joins TRBV11-2 to TRBJ1-1; possible D gene TRBD1, 5 bases. The clonotype originates from a human donor with alopecia areata. The sequenced sample was CD4+ T cells sorted from blood, obtained at week 0. CDR3 protein: CASSLRGPWGRASNTEAFF. The DNA of the CDR3 is TGTGCCAGCAGCTTACGAGGGCCCTGGGGCAGAGCGTCAAACACTGAAGCTTTCTTT. The full variable domain, rest sourced from reference TRBV11-2 and TRBJ1-1, is EAGVAQSPRYKIIEKRQSVAFWCNPISGHATLYWYQQILGQGPKLLIQFQNNGVVDDSQLPKDRFSAERLKGVDSTLKIQPAKLEDSAVYLCASSLRGPWGRASNTEAFFGQGTRLTVV.